These T cell receptor beta chains were read from a single sample in a study of blood T cell repertoires in COVID-19. Profiled with immunoSEQ multiplex PCR; TCRdb holds only in-frame clones, not every one. The sample includes under 200,000 clones, 88% of them seen just once. Material: peripheral blood. The receptor set was obtained from a man over 45 who had recovered from COVID-19. The CDR3 runs from the conserved cysteine through the conserved F or W. The D gene is left open where the match is weak. Part of the rows lack a size; the others show once, few, many or a class for expanded clones.

- TRBJ2-3 TRBV9 - TGTGCCAGCAGCGTAGCCTTGGATACGCAGTATTTT CASSVALDTQYF
- TRBJ1-1 TRBV18 TRBD1 TGTGCCAGCTCACCGATGCAGGGGGCGGGCACTGAAGCTTTCTTT CASSPMQGAGTEAFF
- TRBJ1-5 TRBV7-2 TRBD1 TGTGCCAGCAGCCCTTTAGGGGAGGGACAGGGCAGCAATCAGCCCCAGCATTTT CASSPLGEGQGSNQPQHF
- TRBJ1-3 TRBV5-4 - TGTGCCAGCAGCTCGCCCAAAGGGGAAAACACCATATATTTT CASSSPKGENTIYF
- TRBJ2-7 TRBV6-1 - TGTGCCAGCAGTGAACAGGTGGGGGCCGTCTACGAGCAGTACTTC CASSEQVGAVYEQYF
- TRBJ1-4 TRBV25-1 - TGTGCCAGCAAGGGGGACATAGCTGTTCGAAAACTGTTTTTT CASKGDIAVRKLFF
- TRBJ1-6 TRBV6-6 TRBD1 TGTGCCAGCAGCCGAATGCCTCAGGGGGCAAATAATTCACCCCTCCACTTT CASSRMPQGANNSPLHF
- TRBJ1-2 TRBV5-6 TRBD1 TGTGCCAGCACCCGGACAGGGGGTGGCTATGGCTACACCTTC CASTRTGGGYGYTF
- TRBJ1-6 TRBV5-4 TRBD1 TGTGCCAGCAGCTTATGGACAGGGGATAATTCACCCCTCCACTTT CASSLWTGDNSPLHF
- TRBJ1-2 TRBV15 TRBD1 TGTGCCACCAGCGGCCGGGACAGGGGAACCTATGGCTACACCTTC CATSGRDRGTYGYTF
- TRBJ2-3 TRBV6-4 - TGTGCCAGCAGTGAAACGGGGGACACAGATACGCAGTATTTT CASSETGDTDTQYF
once TRBJ1-2 TRBV2 TRBD1 TGTGCCAGCAGACGGACAGGGCTATCCTATGGCTACACCTTC CASRRTGLSYGYTF
- TRBJ2-2 TRBV30 - TGTGCCTGGAGTGTACGAGTCGGGGAGCTGTTTTTT CAWSVRVGELFF
- TRBJ2-1 TRBV9 - TGTGCCAGCAGCGTAGTCTCGGCAGGTAGTACCTACAATGAGCAGTTCTTC CASSVVSAGSTYNEQFF
- TRBJ2-7 TRBV7-8 TRBD2 TGTGCCAGCAGCTTACTGGGACTAGCGGGAGGGTGGAACGAGCAGTACTTC CASSLLGLAGGWNEQYF
- TRBJ2-5 TRBV11-2 - TGTGCCAGCAGCTTAGGTCGGGTGGGCGGGGACGGAGAGACCCAGTACTTC CASSLGRVGGDGETQYF
- TRBJ2-7 TRBV27 - TGTGCCAGCAGTTTATCAGGGGGTAGGTCGGGGTACGAGCAGTACTTC CASSLSGGRSGYEQYF
- TRBJ2-1 TRBV14 TRBD1 TGTGCCAGCAGCCAGGGACAGGGCAATGAGCAGTTCTTC CASSQGQGNEQFF
- TRBJ1-6 TRBV7-9 TRBD1 TGTGCCAGCAGCCAGGGGACAGGGGGAAATTCACCCCTCCACTTT CASSQGTGGNSPLHF
- TRBJ2-7 TRBV19 - TGTGCCAGTAGTGGCCGGGATCCATACGAGCAGTACTTC CASSGRDPYEQYF
- TRBJ1-2 TRBV3-1/TRBV3-2 TRBD1 TGTGCCAGCAGCCTGGGACAGGGAAGTTATGGCTACACCTTC CASSLGQGSYGYTF
- TRBJ2-7 TRBV3-1/TRBV3-2 - TGTGCCAGCAGCCAAAGGGGGGGAGGCAGTGAGCAGTACTTC CASSQRGGGSEQYF
- TRBJ2-7 TRBV28 TRBD1 TGTGCCAGCAGTGGCCTACGACAGGGCGGGCCGTACTTC CASSGLRQGGPYF
- TRBJ1-6 TRBV7-3 TRBD1 TGTGCCAGCAGCGCCACAGGGGCCTATAATTCACCCCTCCACTTT CASSATGAYNSPLHF
- TRBJ1-6 TRBV7-6 - TGTGCCAGCAGCTTAGTGCGTAATTCACCCCTCCACTTT CASSLVRNSPLHF
- TRBJ1-4 TRBV28 TRBD1 TGTGCCAGCAGTTTTAAGGGGGCAGGAGAAAAACTGTTTTTT CASSFKGAGEKLFF
- TRBJ2-3 TRBV11-2 - TGTGCCAGCAGCTTCAAGGGACTCCGTTTAGATACGCAGTATTTT CASSFKGLRLDTQYF
- TRBJ2-7 TRBV7-9 TRBD1 TGTGCCAGCAGCAAGGGCCCGGGACAGGGGAACTACGAGCAGTACTTC CASSKGPGQGNYEQYF
- TRBJ1-3 TRBV9 - TGTGCCAGCAGCGTAGTGGGCAGGGCGTCTGGAAACACCATATATTTT CASSVVGRASGNTIYF
- TRBJ1-5 TRBV6-6 - TGTGCCAGCAGTCCCCGGGAGGGGATTCCAAGCAATCAGCCCCAGCATTTT CASSPREGIPSNQPQHF
few TRBJ2-7 TRBV27 TRBD2 TGTGCCAGCAGTAGTGGCGGGAGGTTATACGAGCAGTACTTC CASSSGGRLYEQYF
- TRBJ1-2 TRBV7-9 TRBD1 TGTGCCAGCAGCTCATTAGCGGACAGGGGTGGTGGCTACACCTTC CASSSLADRGGGYTF
- TRBJ1-2 TRBV3-1/TRBV3-2 - TGTGCCAGCAGCCAAGTCGGCGGGGGTACCTACACCTTC CASSQVGGGTYTF